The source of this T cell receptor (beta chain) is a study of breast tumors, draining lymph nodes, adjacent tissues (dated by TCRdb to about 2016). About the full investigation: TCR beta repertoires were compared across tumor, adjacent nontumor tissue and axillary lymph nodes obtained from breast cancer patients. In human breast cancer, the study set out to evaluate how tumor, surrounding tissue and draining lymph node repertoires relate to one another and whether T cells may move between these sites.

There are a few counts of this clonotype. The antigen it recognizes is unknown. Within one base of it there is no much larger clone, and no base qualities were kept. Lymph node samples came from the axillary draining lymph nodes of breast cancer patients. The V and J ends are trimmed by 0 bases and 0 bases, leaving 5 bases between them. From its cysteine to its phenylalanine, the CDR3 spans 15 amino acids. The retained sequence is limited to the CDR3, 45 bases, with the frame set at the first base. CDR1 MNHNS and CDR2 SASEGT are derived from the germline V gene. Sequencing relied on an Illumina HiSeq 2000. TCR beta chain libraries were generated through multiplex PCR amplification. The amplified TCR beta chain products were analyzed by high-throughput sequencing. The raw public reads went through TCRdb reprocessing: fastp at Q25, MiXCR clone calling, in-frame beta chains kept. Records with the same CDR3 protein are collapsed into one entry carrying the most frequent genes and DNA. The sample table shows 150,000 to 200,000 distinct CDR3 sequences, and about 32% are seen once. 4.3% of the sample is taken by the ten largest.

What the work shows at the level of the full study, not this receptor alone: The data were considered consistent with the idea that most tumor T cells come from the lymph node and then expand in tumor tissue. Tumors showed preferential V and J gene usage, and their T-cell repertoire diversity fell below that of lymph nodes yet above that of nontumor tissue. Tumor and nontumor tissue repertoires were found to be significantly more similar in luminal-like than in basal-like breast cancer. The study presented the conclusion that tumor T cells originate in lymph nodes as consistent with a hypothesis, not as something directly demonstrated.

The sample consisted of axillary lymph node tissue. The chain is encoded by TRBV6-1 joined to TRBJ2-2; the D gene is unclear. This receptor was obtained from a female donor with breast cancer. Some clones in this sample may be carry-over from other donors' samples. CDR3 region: CASSEAGTNTGELFF. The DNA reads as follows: TGTGCCAGCAGTGAAGCGGGAACGAACACCGGGGAGCTGTTTTTT.